Given below is one T cell receptor beta chain in context. These data are taken from a study of T-cell reconstitution after alpha-beta-depleted transplantation in children. Preparation of the TCRbeta library used unique molecular identifiers. Each CDR3 protein is one row after TCRdb ran MiXCR on the PCR reads. The repertoire holds roughly 500,000 distinct CDR3 sequences, with around 12% as singletons. Germline assignment: CDR1 MNHEY and CDR2 SVGEGT. Trimming pared 0 bases from V and 4 bases from J, leaving 16 bases between. This CDR3 comprises 17 residues. The chain uses TRBV6-2 or TRBV6-3 and TRBJ2-1; perhaps TRBD1 as D (6 bases). Sequenced material: PBMCs from the stem cell graft donor, taken from the stem cell graft. This TCR was sampled from a human donor who donated a stem cell graft to a child with combined immunodeficiency. CDR3 region: CASSYSQTGRLYNEQFF. The CDR3 nucleotides are TGTGCCAGCAGTTACTCGCAGACAGGTAGATTATACAATGAGCAGTTCTTC.